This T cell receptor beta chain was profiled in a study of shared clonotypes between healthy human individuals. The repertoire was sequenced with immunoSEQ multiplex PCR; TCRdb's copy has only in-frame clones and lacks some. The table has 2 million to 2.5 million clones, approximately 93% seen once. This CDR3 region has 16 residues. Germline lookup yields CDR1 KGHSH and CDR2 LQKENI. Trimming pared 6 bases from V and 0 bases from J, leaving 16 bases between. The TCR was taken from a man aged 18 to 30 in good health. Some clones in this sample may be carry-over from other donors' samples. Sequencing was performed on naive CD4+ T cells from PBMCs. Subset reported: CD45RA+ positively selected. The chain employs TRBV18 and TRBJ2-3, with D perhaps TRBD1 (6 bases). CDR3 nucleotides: TGTGCCAGCTCGACCGATCAGGGGTATAGCACAGATACGCAGTATTTT. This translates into CASSTDQGYSTDTQYF.